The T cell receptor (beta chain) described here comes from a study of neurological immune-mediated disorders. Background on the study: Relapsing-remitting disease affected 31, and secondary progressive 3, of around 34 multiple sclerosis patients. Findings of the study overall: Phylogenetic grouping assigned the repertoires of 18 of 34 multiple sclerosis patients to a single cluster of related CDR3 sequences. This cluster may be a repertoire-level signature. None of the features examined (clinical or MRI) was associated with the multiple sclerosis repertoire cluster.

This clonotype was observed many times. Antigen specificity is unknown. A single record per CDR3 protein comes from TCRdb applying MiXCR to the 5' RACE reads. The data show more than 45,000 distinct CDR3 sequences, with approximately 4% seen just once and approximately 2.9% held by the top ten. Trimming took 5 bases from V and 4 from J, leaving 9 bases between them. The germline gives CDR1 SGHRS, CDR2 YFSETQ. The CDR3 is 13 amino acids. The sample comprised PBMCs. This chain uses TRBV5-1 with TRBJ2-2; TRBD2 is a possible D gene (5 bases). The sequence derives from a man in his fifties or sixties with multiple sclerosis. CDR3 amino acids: CASRDSITGELFF. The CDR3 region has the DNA TGCGCCAGCAGGGACTCAATCACCGGGGAGCTGTTTTTT.